This TCR beta chain was sequenced during a study of cytomegalovirus exposure and HLA in healthy donors. Points from the study as a whole: A later analysis linked a missense variant in DCLRE1C to the trimming of TCR beta V and J genes. In a later analysis, compared with equally common non-associated chains, HLA-associated beta chains were more expanded. Being productive about 87% or about 30% of the time was typical of most TCR beta V segments in an earlier analysis.

Comments on this clone: Its antigen is unknown.

PCR used 60 Vbeta primers and 13 Jbeta primers. TCRdb keeps only in-frame clones here, not all; method: immunoSEQ multiplex PCR. The table has roughly 120,000 clones, roughly 83% seen once. The germline V gene encodes CDR1 LNHDA and CDR2 SQIVND (reference sequence). V lost 5 bases to trimming and J lost 6 bases; unmatched junction nucleotides: 10. The CDR3 length is 15 residues. The sequence came from a man aged 18-30 years in good health and CMV-seronegative. The sample consisted of PBMCs. J is TRBJ2-1 and V is TRBV19; 7 bases map to TRBD1. In nucleotides, the CDR3 is TGTGCCAGTAGTCCGTGGGACAGATCTAGCAATGAGCAGTTCTTC. Translation gives CASSPWDRSSNEQFF.